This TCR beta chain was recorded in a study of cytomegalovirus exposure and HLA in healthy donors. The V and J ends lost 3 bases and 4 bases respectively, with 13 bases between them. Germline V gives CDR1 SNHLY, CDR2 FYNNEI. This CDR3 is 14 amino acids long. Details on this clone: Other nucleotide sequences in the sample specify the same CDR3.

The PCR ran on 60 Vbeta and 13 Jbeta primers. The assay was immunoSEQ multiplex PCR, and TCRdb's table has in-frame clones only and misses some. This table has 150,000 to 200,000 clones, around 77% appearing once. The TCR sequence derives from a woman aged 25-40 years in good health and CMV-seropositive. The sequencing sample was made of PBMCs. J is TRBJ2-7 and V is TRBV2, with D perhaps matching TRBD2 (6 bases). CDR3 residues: CASSEARGRYEQYF. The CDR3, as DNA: TGTGCCAGCAGTGAGGCGCGGGGCAGATACGAGCAGTACTTC.